This T cell receptor beta chain is from a study of monozygotic twins with inflammatory bowel disease. Findings and limits, study-wide: Using the inverse Simpson index, IBD patients had lower TCRbeta diversity than healthy co-twins.

From roughly 3,200 ng of total RNA, each TCR library was prepared. TCRdb re-called the 5' RACE reads and shows each CDR3 protein once, DNA omitted. This sample's clone table lists some 450,000 distinct CDR3 sequences. As concerns this clonotype: Its antigen is not identified.

This TCR derives from a human donor with ulcerative colitis or Crohn's disease, or a healthy co-twin of an affected twin (not recorded which). The sequenced sample was blood.

The CDR3 protein is CSVYRGGTPQHF. V is TRBV20-1 and J is TRBJ1-5; TCRdb's assignment of TRBD1 cannot be checked, as there is no DNA. Germline V CDR1 and CDR2: DFQATT, SNEGSKA (reference sequence). This CDR3 has 12 amino acids.